The T cell receptor beta chain described here comes from a study of blood T cell repertoires in COVID-19. Sequencing was performed with immunoSEQ multiplex PCR; in TCRdb, only in-frame clones are kept and a portion is missing. The table shows hundreds of thousands of clones, with 87% occurring only once. Everyone who took part was roughly 18 to 89 years old, and they came from 24 US areas. Trimming took 4 bases from V and 6 from J, leaving 13 bases between them. CDR1 and CDR2 from the germline V gene are SGHRS and YFSETQ. CDR3 size: 13 residues. The sample taken for sequencing was PBMCs or T cells enriched from blood (not recorded which). The sequence was collected from a woman between 18 and 29 years old who had recovered from COVID-19. The chain is built from TRBV5-1 and TRBJ1-2; maybe TRBD1 (6 bases). The CDR3 spells CASSNTGSDGYTF. Written as DNA, the CDR3 is TGCGCCAGCAGCAATACAGGGTCGGATGGCTACACCTTC.